Sequencing of this TCR beta chain was carried out in a study of blood T cell repertoires in COVID-19. Whole-study context: Acute and convalescent COVID-19 samples came from the United States, Italy and Spain. T cells, B-cell-depleted T cells, or PBMCs provided the cDNA or gDNA that served as material.

Germline V gene data show CDR1 as LNHDA and CDR2 as SQIVND (reference sequence). The ends were cut back, 3 bases at V and 6 bases at J, with 20 bases in the middle. CDR3 length: 17 residues. Methods used by the authors: Reference gene primer amplification in the assay estimated nucleated cell counts. Measured with immunoSEQ multiplex PCR; TCRdb has only the in-frame clones, and not every one. V, J and clone size are taken as reported in that table, and D and trimming were inferred from the DNA itself. Of about 84,000 clones listed, around 80% were seen once; the top ten hold over 30%. The sequencing input was peripheral blood. The receptor was isolated from a man older than 75 with active or convalescent COVID-19. The chain couples TRBV19 to TRBJ2-2, with D perhaps TRBD1 (6 bases). CDR3 in amino acids: CASSIGQLLTEPGELFF. The CDR3 DNA sequence: TGTGCCAGTAGTATCGGACAGCTTCTAACTGAACCCGGGGAGCTGTTTTTT.